Following are 10 T cell receptor beta chains from one sample sequenced in a study of blood T cell repertoires in COVID-19. Clones were read by immunoSEQ multiplex PCR, and TCRdb kept only the in-frame ones, dropping some. The table shows over 250,000 clones, with more than 85% occurring only once. The sample taken for sequencing was PBMCs or T cells enriched from blood (not recorded which). The receptors stem from a man aged 35 to 55 who had recovered from COVID-19.

The V gene is TRBV5-1, the J gene TRBJ1-3, with a possible D match to TRBD1 (5 bases). V dropped 0 bases and J dropped 0 bases, with 13 bases sitting between them. Germline-derived CDR1 and CDR2 are SGHRS and YFSETQ. This CDR3 spans 17 amino acids. This chain's CDR3 is CASSLGGAESSGNTIYF. The CDR3 region has the DNA TGCGCCAGCAGCTTGGGGGGCGCAGAGAGCTCTGGAAACACCATATATTTT.

The J gene is TRBJ2-3, the V gene TRBV19, with 8 nucleotides matching TRBD2. Germline CDR1 and CDR2: LNHDA and SQIVND (reference sequence). This CDR3 has 16 residues. V shed 0 bases and J 1 base; nucleotides not matched to a gene: 3. The CDR3 DNA sequence: TGTGCCAGTAGTATAGAGGGAGCGGGAGGCACAGATACGCAGTATTTT. Encoded protein: CASSIEGAGGTDTQYF.

V usage is TRBV5-1 and J usage is TRBJ1-1; 9 bases are shared with TRBD1. This CDR3 has 16 residues. With 4 bases clipped from V and 3 bases from J, the junction kept 10 bases outside the gene matches. Germline-derived CDR1 and CDR2 are SGHRS and YFSETQ. The chain's CDR3 is CASSRPGQGNYTEAFF. The CDR3 coding sequence is TGCGCCAGCAGCAGACCGGGACAGGGAAACTACACTGAAGCTTTCTTT.

The rearrangement links TRBV29-1 to TRBJ2-6; 9 nucleotides line up with TRBD1. This CDR3 has 21 amino acids. Germline V gives CDR1 SQVTM, CDR2 ANQGSEA. DNA of the CDR3: TGCACCCCTCCGGCGAGCCCAAGATACAGGGGGCGTCCTTCTCTGGCCAACGTCCTGACTTTC. This codes for CTPPASPRYRGRPSLANVLTF.

V gene TRBV5-1 combines with J gene TRBJ2-2; the D gene is possibly TRBD2 (5 bases). In germline, CDR1 is SGHRS, CDR2 YFSETQ. The CDR3 is made up of 15 amino acids. Trimming stripped 2 bases from V and 0 bases from J, with 8 bases between. Here the CDR3 DNA reads TGCGCCAGCAGCTTCGTCGGGGCGAACACCGGGGAGCTGTTTTTT. Protein: CASSFVGANTGELFF.

V is TRBV19 and J is TRBJ2-3, with 7 bases identical to TRBD1. Germline assignment: CDR1 LNHDA and CDR2 SQIVND (reference sequence). The J segment lost 4 bases and the V segment lost 8 bases, leaving 6 bases of the junction unmatched. The CDR3 totals 13 residues. The CDR3 loop reads CASSQQGSDTQYF. CDR3 nucleotides: TGTGCCAGTTCCCAACAGGGGTCAGATACGCAGTATTTT.

This clone was seen once. V usage is TRBV19 and J usage is TRBJ2-3, with 7 bases lining up with TRBD2. After removal of 1 base from V and 1 base from J, the junction contained 11 bases not matched to a gene. Germline V CDR1 and CDR2: LNHDA, SQIVND (reference sequence). The CDR3 contains 18 residues. The CDR3 DNA reads TGTGCCAGTAGTATAGCGGGGACGGCGGGGGTACGCACAGATACGCAGTATTTT. It specifies CASSIAGTAGVRTDTQYF. The variable domain in full, completed from reference TRBV19 and TRBJ2-3, reads DGGITQSPKYLFRKEGQNVTLSCEQNLNHDAMYWYRQDPGQGLRLIYYSQIVNDFQKGDIAEGYSVSREKKESFPLTVTSAQKNPTAFYLCASSIAGTAGVRTDTQYFGPGTRLTVL.

The V gene is TRBV6-2 or TRBV6-3, the J gene TRBJ1-2, with 8 nucleotides matching TRBD1. Germline lookup yields CDR1 MNHEY and CDR2 SVGEGT. The CDR3 length is 16 residues. V gave up 5 bases and J gave up 4 bases; unmatched junction bases: 12. The CDR3: CASSTPGTGIAYGYTF. CDR3 DNA: TGTGCCAGCAGTACCCCCGGGACAGGAATCGCCTATGGCTACACCTTC.

The chain employs TRBV6-5 and TRBJ1-1, with D maybe TRBD1 (5 bases). From germline, CDR1 is MNHEY and CDR2 SVGAGI. The V gene lost 2 bases and the J gene lost 4 bases, with 11 bases spanning the gap. The CDR3 contains 14 residues. The CDR3 nucleotides are TGTGCCAGCAGTTACGACAGTTCAGTCACTGAAGCTTTCTTT. Translating it yields CASSYDSSVTEAFF.

The chain uses TRBV27 and TRBJ2-2; D might be TRBD2 (6 bases). Trimming cost V 5 bases and J 3 bases, with 13 bases left between them. Germline CDR1 is MNHEY and CDR2 is SMNVEV (reference sequence). The CDR3 extends over 15 amino acids. The CDR3 DNA sequence: TGTGCCAGCAGTAAGCGATGGGGGGACACCGGGGAGCTGTTTTTT. This encodes CASSKRWGDTGELFF.